This T cell receptor (beta chain) was documented in a study of cytomegalovirus exposure and HLA in healthy donors. Here immunoSEQ multiplex PCR was the method, and the copy in TCRdb shows in-frame clones only, minus some. Among over 60,000 clones listed, approximately 94% were seen once. The length of the CDR3 is 16 residues. V lost 0 bases, J lost 0 bases, and 11 bases lay in between. Germline CDR1 and CDR2: LGHNA and YSLEER. The sequence was collected from a man aged 18 to 29 in good health and CMV-seropositive. V gene TRBV4-3 combines with J gene TRBJ1-1, with D possibly being TRBD1 (6 bases). Source material: PBMCs. CDR3 residues: CASSQDSGGLNTEAFF. The CDR3 DNA follows: TGCGCCAGCAGCCAAGATTCGGGGGGGCTGAACACTGAAGCTTTCTTT.